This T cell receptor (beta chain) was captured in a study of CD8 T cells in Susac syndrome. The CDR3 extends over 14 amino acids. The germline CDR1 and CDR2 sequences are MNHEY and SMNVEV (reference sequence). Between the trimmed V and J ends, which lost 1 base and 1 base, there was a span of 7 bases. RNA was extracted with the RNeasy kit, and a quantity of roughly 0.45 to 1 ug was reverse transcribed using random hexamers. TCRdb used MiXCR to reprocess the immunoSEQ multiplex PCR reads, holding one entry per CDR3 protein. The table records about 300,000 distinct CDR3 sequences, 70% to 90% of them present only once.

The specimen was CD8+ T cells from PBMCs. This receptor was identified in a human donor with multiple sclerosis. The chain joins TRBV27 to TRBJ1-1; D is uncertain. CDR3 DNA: TGTGCCAGCAGTTTATACAGATCGAACACTGAAGCTTTCTTT. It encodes CASSLYRSNTEAFF.